The rows below give T cell receptor beta chains drawn from one sample of a study of response to subunit inactivated influenza vaccine. MiXCR was run by TCRdb on the RT-PCR reads, yielding one entry per CDR3 protein. Among 500,000 to 600,000 distinct CDR3 sequences listed, approximately 7.1% were seen once. Material: PBMCs from blood, obtained 23 months after vaccination. The receptors derive from a man in his fifties or sixties who received an inactivated influenza vaccine. Each CDR3 is given without its conserved first and last residue.

J gene	V gene	CDR3 protein
TRBJ1-2	TRBV15	ATISEDYGYT
TRBJ2-7	TRBV6-5	ASSYSGDRVYEQY
TRBJ2-3	TRBV12-3/TRBV12-4	ASRDGTSGGPQY
TRBJ1-6	TRBV4-3	ASSQAGGSPLH
TRBJ2-3	TRBV5-1	ASTSLGGTRADTQY
TRBJ2-5	TRBV5-6	ASSGRQGARETQY
TRBJ2-1	TRBV7-6	ASSKHRAYNEQF
TRBJ2-2	TRBV12-3/TRBV12-4	ASSRIGTTGELF
TRBJ2-7	TRBV21-1	ASSKEARAGVPYEQY
TRBJ2-2	TRBV29-1	SIASGTGELF
TRBJ2-1	TRBV29-1	SGSEGSYNEQF
TRBJ2-7	TRBV20-1	SARGLAGEYEQY
TRBJ2-7	TRBV27	ASSFGRASEQY
TRBJ1-2	TRBV7-2	ASSYPSGIRNGYT